This T cell receptor (beta chain) was retrieved from a study of CD8 T cells in Susac syndrome. Reverse transcription of about 0.5 to 1 ug RNA used random hexamers. TCRdb redid the calling of the immunoSEQ multiplex PCR reads with MiXCR, one entry per CDR3 protein. The sample holds under 150,000 distinct CDR3 sequences, roughly 76% seen once. The CDR3 spans 14 residues. CDR1 SEHNR and CDR2 FQNEAQ come from the germline V gene (reference sequence). Between the trimmed V and J ends, which lost 5 bases and 5 bases, there was a span of 13 bases. This chain connects TRBV7-9 to TRBJ2-1; D is unclear. This TCR derives from a human donor with multiple sclerosis. The material sequenced was CD8+ T cells from PBMCs. In DNA form, the CDR3 reads TGTGCCAGCAGCAAAATGAACCGGGACAATGAGCAGTTCTTC. Translated, it gives CASSKMNRDNEQFF.